The next 9 T cell receptor beta chains were all read from a single sample in a study of early T cells in non-severe SARS-CoV-2 infection. Using its own MiXCR run on the 5' RACE reads, TCRdb lists one record per CDR3 protein. The sample contains about 36,000 distinct CDR3 sequences, roughly 9.9% of which appear only once. Sequences were obtained from whole blood. These receptors originate from an adult who was a healthcare worker with PCR-confirmed SARS-CoV-2 infection or an uninfected control (not recorded which).

This rearrangement joins TRBV28 to TRBJ2-5, with a possible D match to TRBD2 (6 bases). This CDR3 has 15 amino acids. Trimming cost V 5 bases and J 5 bases, with 18 bases left between them. CDR1 and CDR2 from the germline V gene are MDHEN and SYDVKM. The CDR3: CASSRDFGRRETQYF. The DNA of the CDR3 is TGTGCCAGCAGTAGGGACTTCGGAAGACGGGAGACCCAGTACTTC.

Ten or more counts support this clonotype. The chain carries TRBV9 and TRBJ2-5; a possible D gene is TRBD1 (6 bases). CDR1 is SGDLS, CDR2 YYNGEE, per germline. CDR3 length equals 13 residues. V gave up 5 bases and J gave up 4 bases, with 12 bases separating them. The CDR3 here is CASRPQGPETQYF. The CDR3 DNA is TGTGCCAGCAGGCCTCAGGGGCCAGAGACCCAGTACTTC.

This clonotype showed up many times. The chain recombines TRBV29-1 with TRBJ1-3; possible D gene TRBD1, 5 bases. Germline assignment: CDR1 SQVTM and CDR2 ANQGSEA. With 3 bases removed from V and 2 bases from J, the gap between germline ends came to 11 bases. The length of the CDR3 is 14 residues. CDR3: CSVDGAKAGNTIYF. CDR3 in DNA: TGCAGCGTTGACGGGGCGAAGGCTGGAAACACCATATATTTT.

This clonotype was seen many times. The genes are TRBV10-3 and TRBJ1-5; possibly TRBD1 for D (6 bases). Deletions cut 0 bases from V and 5 bases from J, with 8 bases between. Looked up from germline, CDR1 is ENHRY and CDR2 is SYGVKD. The CDR3 sequence is 14 residues long. CDR3 residues: CAISESSGDQPQHF. The CDR3 DNA reads TGTGCCATCAGTGAGTCGTCAGGGGATCAGCCCCAGCATTTT.

The table lists this clonotype with a count of one. Since a much larger clone is just one base distant, this may be a read error. The chain links TRBV20-1 to TRBJ2-3; possibly TRBD1 for D (7 bases). The CDR3 length is 14 residues. CDR1 is DFQATT, CDR2 SNEGSKA, per germline (reference sequence). CDR3 protein: CSAEAGQITVTQYF. The CDR3 DNA is TGCAGTGCGGAGGCGGGACAGATCACAGTTACGCAGTATTTT.

The chain links TRBV6-5 to TRBJ1-3, with D unresolved. CDR3 length: 14 residues. The germline V gene has CDR1 MNHEY and CDR2 SVGAGI. Trimming pared 6 bases from V and 0 bases from J, leaving 9 bases between. The DNA for the CDR3 is TGTGCCAGCAGCAGCCCTCCCTCTGGAAACACCATATATTTT. This sequence encodes CASSSPPSGNTIYF.

The chain couples TRBV5-1 to TRBJ2-5; D possibly corresponds to TRBD2 (5 bases). This CDR3 spans 14 amino acids. V was cut by 1 base and J by 5 bases, with 12 bases left in between. CDR1 and CDR2 (germline): SGHRS, YFSETQ. In DNA form, the CDR3 reads TGCGCCAGCAGCTTGATGATCAAGCGGGAGACCCAGTACTTC. Translation: CASSLMIKRETQYF.

The chain employs TRBV11-3 and TRBJ2-5, with D tentatively TRBD1 or TRBD2 (6 bases each). Trimming stripped 6 bases from V and 1 base from J, with 18 bases between. The germline gives CDR1 SGHNT, CDR2 YENEEA. The CDR3 extends over 16 amino acids. The CDR3 region is CASSLLGGGPQETQYF. In nucleotides, the CDR3 is TGTGCCAGCAGTTTACTAGGTGGGGGGCCCCAAGAGACCCAGTACTTC.

Many counts were recorded for this clonotype. The rearrangement links TRBV11-2 to TRBJ1-1; D not certain. Germline V CDR1 and CDR2: SGHAT, FQNNGV. This CDR3 spans 14 amino acids. V was shortened by 6 bases and J by 4 bases, with 15 bases between the two germline ends. CDR3 amino acids: CASSPNRSGTEAFF. The CDR3 DNA reads TGTGCCAGCAGTCCGAATCGGTCGGGCACTGAAGCTTTCTTT.